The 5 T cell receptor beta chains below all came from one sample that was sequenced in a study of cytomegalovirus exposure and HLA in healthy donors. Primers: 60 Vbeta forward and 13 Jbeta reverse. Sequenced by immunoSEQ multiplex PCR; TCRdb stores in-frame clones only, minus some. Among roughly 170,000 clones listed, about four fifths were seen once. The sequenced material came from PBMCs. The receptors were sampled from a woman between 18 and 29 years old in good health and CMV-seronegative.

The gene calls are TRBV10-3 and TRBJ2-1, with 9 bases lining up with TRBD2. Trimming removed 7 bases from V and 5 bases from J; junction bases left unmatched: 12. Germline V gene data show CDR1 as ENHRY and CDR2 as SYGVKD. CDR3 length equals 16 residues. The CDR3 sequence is CAITRGLAGRHNEQFF. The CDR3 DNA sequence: TGTGCCATCACCCGAGGTCTAGCGGGAAGACACAATGAGCAGTTCTTC.

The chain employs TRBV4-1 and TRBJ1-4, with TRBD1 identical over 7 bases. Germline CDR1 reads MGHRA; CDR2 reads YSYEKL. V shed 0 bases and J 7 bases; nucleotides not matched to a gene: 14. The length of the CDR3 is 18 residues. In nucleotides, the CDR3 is TGCGCCAGCAGCCAAGAAGCGCAGGGGGAGCGGAGGTTTGAAAAACTGTTTTTT. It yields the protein CASSQEAQGERRFEKLFF.

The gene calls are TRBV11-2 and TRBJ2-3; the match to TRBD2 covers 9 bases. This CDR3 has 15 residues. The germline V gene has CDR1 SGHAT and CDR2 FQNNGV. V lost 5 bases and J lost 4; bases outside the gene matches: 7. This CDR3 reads CASSLVAGAPDTQYF. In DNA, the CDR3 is TGTGCCAGCAGCCTCGTAGCGGGAGCCCCAGATACGCAGTATTTT.

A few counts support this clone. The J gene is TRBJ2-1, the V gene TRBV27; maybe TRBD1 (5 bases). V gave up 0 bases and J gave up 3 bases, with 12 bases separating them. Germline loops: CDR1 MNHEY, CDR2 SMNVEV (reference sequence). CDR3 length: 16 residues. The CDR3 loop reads CASSLSQGTIYNEQFF. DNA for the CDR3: TGTGCCAGCAGTTTATCGCAGGGTACTATCTACAATGAGCAGTTCTTC.

This CDR3 reads CASSYFATGVFYEQYF. CDR3 coding DNA: TGTGCCAGCAGTTACTTTGCGACAGGGGTTTTCTACGAGCAGTACTTC. V and J are TRBV6-5 and TRBJ2-7, with 8 bases fitting TRBD1. Germline V gene lookup returns CDR1 MNHEY and CDR2 SVGAGI. Trimming took 1 base from V and 3 from J; bases not matched to a gene: 8. The CDR3 spans 16 residues.